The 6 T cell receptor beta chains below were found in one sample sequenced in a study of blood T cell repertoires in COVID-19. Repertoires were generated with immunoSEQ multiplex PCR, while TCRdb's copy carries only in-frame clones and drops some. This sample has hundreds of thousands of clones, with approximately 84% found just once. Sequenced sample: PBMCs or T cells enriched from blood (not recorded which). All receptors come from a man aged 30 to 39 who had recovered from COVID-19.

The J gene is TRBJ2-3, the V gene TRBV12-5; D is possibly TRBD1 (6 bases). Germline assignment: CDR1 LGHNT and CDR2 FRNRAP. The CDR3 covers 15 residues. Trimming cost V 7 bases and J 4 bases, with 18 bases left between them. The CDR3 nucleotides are TGTGCTAGTGCCCTGGGGCAGGGGCGCGCAGATACGCAGTATTTT. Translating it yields CASALGQGRADTQYF.

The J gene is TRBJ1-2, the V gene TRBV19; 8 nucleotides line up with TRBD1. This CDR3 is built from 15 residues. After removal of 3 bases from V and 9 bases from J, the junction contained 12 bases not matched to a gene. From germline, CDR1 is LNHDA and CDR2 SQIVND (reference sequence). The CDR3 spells CASSMPGQENKRYTF. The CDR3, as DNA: TGTGCCAGTAGTATGCCGGGACAGGAAAATAAGCGCTACACCTTC.

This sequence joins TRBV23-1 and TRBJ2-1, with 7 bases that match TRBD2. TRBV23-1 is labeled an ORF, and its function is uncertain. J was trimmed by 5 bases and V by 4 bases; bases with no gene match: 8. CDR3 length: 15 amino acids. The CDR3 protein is CASSLSKTSDNEQFF. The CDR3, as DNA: TGCGCCAGCAGTCTCTCAAAAACTAGCGACAATGAGCAGTTCTTC.

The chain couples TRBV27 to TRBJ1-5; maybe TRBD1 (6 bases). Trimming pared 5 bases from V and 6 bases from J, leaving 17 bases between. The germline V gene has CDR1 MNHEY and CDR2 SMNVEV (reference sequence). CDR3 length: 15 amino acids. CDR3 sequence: CASSPRQDFGQPQHF. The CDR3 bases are TGTGCCAGCAGTCCAAGACAGGATTTTGGTCAGCCCCAGCATTTT.

The CDR3 sequence: CASSYARESGANVLTF. The CDR3 bases are TGTGCCAGCAGTTACGCTCGAGAGTCTGGGGCCAACGTCCTGACTTTC. This sequence joins TRBV6-6 and TRBJ2-6; D is unresolved. Germline CDR1 is MNHNY and CDR2 is SVGAGI (reference sequence). CDR3 length equals 16 residues. Trimming cost V 2 bases and J 1 base, with 9 bases left between them.

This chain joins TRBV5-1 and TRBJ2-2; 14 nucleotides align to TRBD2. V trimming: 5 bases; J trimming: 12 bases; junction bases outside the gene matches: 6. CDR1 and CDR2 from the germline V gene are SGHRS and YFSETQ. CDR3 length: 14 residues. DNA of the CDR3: TGCGCCAGCAGATCGGGACTAGCGGGGGATAAGCTGTTTTTT. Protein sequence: CASRSGLAGDKLFF.